This T cell receptor beta chain was identified during a study of blood T cell repertoires in COVID-19. Across the whole study: The United States, Italy and Spain supplied acute and convalescent COVID-19 samples. PBMCs, B-cell-depleted T cells, or T cells provided the cDNA or gDNA that made up the material.

Trimming took 3 bases from V and 6 from J, leaving 4 bases between them. Looked up from germline, CDR1 is SEHNR and CDR2 is FQNEAQ (reference sequence). The CDR3 contains 11 residues. Ages ranged from roughly 18 to 95 years, with residence in about two dozen US areas. It was within 2 weeks before study entry that exposed participants met a COVID-19 case. Sequencing was performed with immunoSEQ multiplex PCR; in TCRdb, only in-frame clones are kept and a portion is missing. The repertoire holds 250,000 or so clones, with 70% to 90% as singletons. The V call is TRBV7-9, the J call TRBJ2-3, with D unresolved. Source material: PBMCs or T cells enriched from blood (not recorded which). This clonotype originated in a woman aged 50 to 60 who had been exposed to COVID-19. The DNA for the CDR3 is TGTGCCAGCAGCTTTAGTGATACGCAGTATTTT. It specifies CASSFSDTQYF. Filled out from reference TRBV7-9 and TRBJ2-3, the complete variable domain reads DTGVSQNPRHKITKRGQNVTFRCDPISEHNRLYWYRQTLGQGPEFLTYFQNEAQLEKSRLLSDRFSAERPKGSFSTLEIQRTEQGDSAMYLCASSFSDTQYFGPGTRLTVL.